A selection of T cell receptor beta chains follows, all from one sample in a study of shared clonotypes between healthy human individuals. The assay was immunoSEQ multiplex PCR, and TCRdb's table has in-frame clones only and misses some. The sample includes about 2,200,000 clones, just over 90% of them seen just once. The specimen sequenced was naive CD8+ T cells from PBMCs. The source is a man aged 18-30 years in good health. Some clones in this sample may be carry-over from other donors' samples. Both conserved end residues are part of each CDR3. D genes are given only for firm matches. The listing skips clone size in some rows; elsewhere it reads once, few, many or a size class.

J | V | D | size | DNA | CDR3
TRBJ2-7 | TRBV4-2 | . | . | TGTGCCAGCAGCCAAGAGCTGGGATACGAGCAGTACTTC | CASSQELGYEQYF
TRBJ2-3 | TRBV30 | . | . | TGTGCCTGGGAATTGGTAGATACGCAGTATTTT | CAWELVDTQYF
TRBJ1-2 | TRBV12-5 | TRBD1 | . | TGTGCTAGTGGTTTGTCCATCCGGGACAGGGGGACCTTC | CASGLSIRDRGTF
TRBJ1-1 | TRBV7-9 | . | . | TGTGCCAGCAGTCTCGGGATGTTCACTGAAGCTTTCTTT | CASSLGMFTEAFF
TRBJ2-1 | TRBV7-3 | . | . | TGTGCCAGCAGGGACGCGATCGGATCTTACAATGAGCAGTTCTTC | CASRDAIGSYNEQFF
TRBJ1-2 | TRBV9 | . | once | TGTGCCAGCAGCGTAGCGACCCAGGGAGGGGTCTATGGCTACACCTTC | CASSVATQGGVYGYTF
TRBJ2-7 | TRBV5-1 | . | . | TGCGCCAGCAGCTTGAGAGACACAGTCTACGAGCAGTACTTC | CASSLRDTVYEQYF
TRBJ2-1 | TRBV6-5 | . | . | TGTGCCAGCAGTCCGGGGTACAATGAGCAGTTCTTC | CASSPGYNEQFF
TRBJ2-7 | TRBV5-1 | . | . | TGCGCCAGCAGGGTCGGAAGCTCCTACGAGCAGTACTTC | CASRVGSSYEQYF
TRBJ1-1 | TRBV4-1 | . | . | TGCGCCAGCAGCCCTAACGCCCTCTCCCGGAACACTGAAGCTTTCTTT | CASSPNALSRNTEAFF
TRBJ2-2 | TRBV15 | . | . | TGTGCCACCAGTCCCCGAAAGGCCGGGGAGCTGTTTTTT | CATSPRKAGELFF
TRBJ1-1 | TRBV27 | . | few | TGTGCCAGCAGACAGCTCGTGAACACTGAAGCTTTCTTT | CASRQLVNTEAFF
TRBJ1-5 | TRBV19 | . | . | TGTGCCAGTAGTATAGTCGGGCGTAGCAATCAGCCCCAGCATTTT | CASSIVGRSNQPQHF
TRBJ2-1 | TRBV5-1 | . | . | TGCGCCAGCCGGGACTTTTACTACAATGAGCAGTTCTTC | CASRDFYYNEQFF
TRBJ1-1 | TRBV19 | . | . | TGTGCCAGCGCGGGCAGTAGAGCATTGAACACTGAAGCTTTCTTT | CASAGSRALNTEAFF
TRBJ2-7 | TRBV29-1 | . | . | TGCAGCGTTGAAGCGTCGATCCCCGGTAGGATGTTGGCCTACGAGCAGTACTTC | CSVEASIPGRMLAYEQYF
TRBJ1-2 | TRBV25-1 | . | . | TGTGCCAGCAGTGACGGCAGGTACTATGGCTACACCTTC | CASSDGRYYGYTF
TRBJ2-1 | TRBV28 | TRBD1 | few | TGTGCCAGCAGCCCGACAGGGGGCCCCTACAATGAGCAGTTCTTC | CASSPTGGPYNEQFF
TRBJ1-5 | TRBV9 | . | . | TGTGCCAGCAGCGGAGGTAGTAGCAATCAGCCCCAGCATTTT | CASSGGSSNQPQHF
TRBJ2-7 | TRBV11-2 | . | . | TGTGCCAGCCGATACCTTTACGAGCAGTACTTC | CASRYLYEQYF
TRBJ2-4 | TRBV27 | . | . | TGTGCCAGCAGTCCAAGGGGAGCCAAAAACATTCAGTACTTC | CASSPRGAKNIQYF
TRBJ1-2 | TRBV5-5 | . | . | TGTGCCAGCAGCTTGGGACAGCAATATGGCTACACCTTC | CASSLGQQYGYTF
TRBJ1-2 | TRBV13 | TRBD1 | . | TGTGCCAGCAGCTTAGGGACAGGGCGGTATGGCTACACCTTC | CASSLGTGRYGYTF
TRBJ2-3 | TRBV5-1 | . | . | TGCGCCAGCAGCTCCGTGGGGGCCGGGGCAGATACGCAGTATTTT | CASSSVGAGADTQYF
TRBJ2-3 | TRBV29-1 | . | . | TGCAGCGCGTTGTCAGATACGCAGTATTTT | CSALSDTQYF
TRBJ2-1 | TRBV7-8 | TRBD1 | . | TGTGCCAGCAGCTCTACCGGGACAGGGACCCCCAATGAGCAGTTCTTC | CASSSTGTGTPNEQFF
TRBJ2-7 | TRBV4-1 | . | . | TGCGCCAGCAGCCAAGATTACAGCTACGAGCAGTACTTC | CASSQDYSYEQYF
TRBJ2-1 | TRBV19 | . | . | TGTGCCAGTAGTCCTCGGAGACTCGACGACAATGAGCAGTTCTTC | CASSPRRLDDNEQFF
TRBJ2-7 | TRBV5-5 | TRBD2 | . | TGTGCCAGCAGCTTGGGGGGGACTAGCGACTCCTACGAGCAGTACTTC | CASSLGGTSDSYEQYF
TRBJ2-5 | TRBV18 | . | once | TGTGCCAGCTCACCATATGCCCCCCCGGAGACCCAGTACTTC | CASSPYAPPETQYF
TRBJ2-7 | TRBV6-5 | TRBD2 | . | TGTGCCAGCACCCCGGGAGGCGGCGGATACGAGCAGTACTTC | CASTPGGGGYEQYF
TRBJ2-6 | TRBV4-1 | . | once | TGCGCCAGCAGCCAAGATAAGAGCCCTGGCGGGGCCTCTGGGGCCAACGTCCTGACTTTC | CASSQDKSPGGASGANVLTF
TRBJ2-5 | TRBV28 | TRBD2 | once | TGTGCCAGCAGTTACGACGGGAGGCAACAAGAGACCCAGTACTTC | CASSYDGRQQETQYF
TRBJ2-7 | TRBV11-2 | TRBD2 | once | TGTGCCAGCAGGTCCCTAGGGTCCCAATCTAGCGGCGTCTACGAGCAGTACTTC | CASRSLGSQSSGVYEQYF
TRBJ2-7 | TRBV2 | TRBD2 | . | TGTGCCAGCAGTGTCTCCAGCGGGAGTCTCCACGAGCAGTACTTC | CASSVSSGSLHEQYF
TRBJ1-4 | TRBV7-9 | TRBD1 | . | TGTGCCAGCAGTTCCAGACAGGGCCCTAATGAAAAACTGTTTTTT | CASSSRQGPNEKLFF
TRBJ2-1 | TRBV28 | . | . | TGTGCCAGCCGTCACGACCGGAGGAACACCAATGAGCAGTTCTTC | CASRHDRRNTNEQFF
TRBJ2-2 | TRBV19 | TRBD1 | . | TGTGCCAGTAGTATCGGAAGGGGGCTCACCGGGGAGCTGTTTTTT | CASSIGRGLTGELFF
TRBJ2-1 | TRBV28 | . | . | TGTGCCAGCAGTGCTGTGAGTAGCTCCTACAATGAGCAGTTCTTC | CASSAVSSSYNEQFF
TRBJ2-4 | TRBV28 | . | . | TGTGCCAGCAGTTTTCACCCGACAGGTACAGCCAAAAACATTCAGTACTTC | CASSFHPTGTAKNIQYF
TRBJ1-5 | TRBV5-6 | TRBD1 | . | TGTGCCAGCAGCTATGGGACAGGGCCCCGGCCCCAGCATTTT | CASSYGTGPRPQHF
TRBJ1-2 | TRBV15 | . | . | TGTGCCACCCGGGGTAGGAATGGCTACACCTTC | CATRGRNGYTF
TRBJ1-3 | TRBV28 | . | . | TGTGCCAGTCGAACCTTCGGGGCCTCAGGAAACACCATATATTTT | CASRTFGASGNTIYF
TRBJ2-2 | TRBV6-4 | . | once | TGTGCCAGCAGTCCCCGCGCGGGACATCGGAGAACCGGGGAGCTGTTTTTT | CASSPRAGHRRTGELFF
TRBJ2-7 | TRBV28 | . | . | TGTGCCACCCAAACTTACATGGGACCCTACGAGCAGTACTTC | CATQTYMGPYEQYF
TRBJ1-6 | TRBV4-3 | . | once | TGCGCCAGCAGCCAAGGTGGGGGTGACTCACCCCTCCACTTT | CASSQGGGDSPLHF
TRBJ1-6 | TRBV10-2 | TRBD1 | . | TGCGCCAGCGGACAGGACTATGTTTCACCCCTCCACTTT | CASGQDYVSPLHF
TRBJ1-2 | TRBV18 | . | . | TGTGCCAGCTCACCACCGGGACCATCCTATGGCTACACCTTC | CASSPPGPSYGYTF
TRBJ2-5 | TRBV7-9 | TRBD1 | . | TGTGCCAGCAGGATTACAGGGGCCGAAGAGACCCAGTACTTC | CASRITGAEETQYF
TRBJ2-5 | TRBV30 | TRBD1 | . | TGTGCCTGGAGCCCCCCCGGGACAGGGCTTCGTGAGACCCAGTACTTC | CAWSPPGTGLRETQYF
TRBJ2-5 | TRBV28 | . | . | TGTGCCATCGCTTTGGGGAGTCGGGAGACCCAGTACTTC | CAIALGSRETQYF
TRBJ2-1 | TRBV12-5 | TRBD2 | . | TGTGCTAGTGGTTTGTGGCTAGCGGGGCACTACAATGAGCAGTTCTTC | CASGLWLAGHYNEQFF
TRBJ1-1 | TRBV27 | . | . | TGTGCCAGCAGTTTGTGGGGTATGAACACTGAAGCTTTCTTT | CASSLWGMNTEAFF
TRBJ1-1 | TRBV5-1 | . | . | TGCGCCAGCAGCTTGCGTGGGACCGAGGTGGGGGGCACTGAAGCTTTCTTT | CASSLRGTEVGGTEAFF
TRBJ1-2 | TRBV7-8 | TRBD1 | . | TGTGCCAGCAGCTTAGTCGTAGGGCAGGGGGTCGATAATGGCTACACCTTC | CASSLVVGQGVDNGYTF
TRBJ2-5 | TRBV9 | . | . | TGTGCCAGCAGCCCCCTACTAGTATCAGGCCAAGAGACCCAGTACTTC | CASSPLLVSGQETQYF
TRBJ2-4 | TRBV15 | TRBD1 | . | TGTGCCACCAGCAACCACCCGGGGACAGGCCTATTGATCATTCAGTACTTC | CATSNHPGTGLLIIQYF